The clone carrying this T cell receptor (beta chain) was seen ten or more times. Its antigen is unidentified. The source of the sample is a study of T-cell reconstitution after alpha-beta-depleted transplantation in children. General study findings and limits: Several hundred expanded graft clones reportedly were the source of alpha-beta T cells about two months after transplant. A year post-transplant, T-cell counts and diversity derived mostly from newly produced T cells. After transplant, high TCRbeta diversity at day 60 in some patients arose from surviving recipient T cells and thymic progenitors.

Unique molecular identifiers were used to barcode this TCRbeta library. TCRdb fed the PCR reads into MiXCR, producing one record per CDR3 protein. In the table there are around 210,000 distinct CDR3 sequences, under 8.5% of which are singletons. Germline V gene data show CDR1 as SGHKS and CDR2 as YYEKEE (reference sequence). The CDR3 is made up of 12 amino acids. The V segment lost 4 bases and the J segment 6 bases; nucleotides outside the gene matches: 1. The chain combines TRBV5-5 with TRBJ2-1; 7 nucleotides align to TRBD2. The sequence came from a boy aged 2 to 9 with acute lymphoblastic leukemia, due to receive a stem cell transplant. Sequencing was performed on PBMCs, taken before TCRalphabeta/CD19-depleted stem cell transplant. CDR3 sequence (DNA): TGTGCCAGCAGCCTAGCGGCCAATGAGCAGTTCTTC. Protein product: CASSLAANEQFF.